These 18 T cell receptor beta chains originate from one sample sequenced in a study of shared clonotypes between healthy human individuals. CD45RO-negative, CCR7-positively selected cells formed the naive CD8 fraction, excluding terminally differentiated effector memory CD45RA+ cells. Generated by immunoSEQ multiplex PCR, the TCRdb table keeps only in-frame clones and is missing some. The table records hundreds of thousands of clones, about 96% of them present only once. Material for sequencing was naive CD8+ T cells sorted from blood. The receptor source for this set is a woman in her 30s in good health.

The CDR3 region has the DNA TGTGCCACATCCCCTAGCGAGCCTACTCAAGAGACCCAGTACTTC. The encoded protein is CATSPSEPTQETQYF. V and J are TRBV28 and TRBJ2-5; D might be TRBD2 (6 bases). V was trimmed by 10 bases and J by 2 bases, leaving 20 bases between them. There are 15 residues in the CDR3. Germline assignment: CDR1 MDHEN and CDR2 SYDVKM.

The chain combines TRBV13 with TRBJ2-7; 8 bases are shared with TRBD2. The length of the CDR3 is 15 residues. Looked up from germline, CDR1 is PRHDT and CDR2 is FYEKMQ (reference sequence). V lost 3 bases to trimming and J lost 2 bases; unmatched junction nucleotides: 6. CDR3 DNA: TGTGCCAGCAGCTTCGATACTAGCGGCACCTACGAGCAGTACTTC. This translates into CASSFDTSGTYEQYF. Full variable domain (rest looked up from reference TRBV13 and TRBJ2-7): AAGVIQSPRHLIKEKRETATLKCYPIPRHDTVYWYQQGPGQDPQFLISFYEKMQSDKGSIPDRFSAQQFSDYHSELNMSSLELGDSALYFCASSFDTSGTYEQYFGPGTRLTVT.

The chain employs TRBV16 and TRBJ2-7; D remains ambiguous. V was trimmed by 0 bases and J by 5 bases, leaving 11 bases between them. The germline V gene has CDR1 KGHSY and CDR2 FQNENV. The CDR3 is 14 residues long. In DNA form, the CDR3 reads TGTGCCAGCAGCCAATCGGGAAACACTAACGAGCAGTACTTC. This translates into CASSQSGNTNEQYF.

V and J are TRBV13 and TRBJ2-3; 8 bases line up with TRBD2. This CDR3 comprises 15 residues. Looked up from germline, CDR1 is PRHDT and CDR2 is FYEKMQ (reference sequence). V trimming: 0 bases; J trimming: 1 base; junction bases outside the gene matches: 0. The DNA for the CDR3 is TGTGCCAGCAGCTTAGGAGCGGGAGGCACAGATACGCAGTATTTT. This gives the protein CASSLGAGGTDTQYF.

The rearrangement links TRBV13 to TRBJ2-7; 9 bases fit TRBD1. Germline CDR1 is PRHDT and CDR2 is FYEKMQ (reference sequence). This CDR3 is 14 amino acids long. The J segment lost 4 bases and the V segment lost 10 bases, leaving 11 bases of the junction unmatched. CDR3 nucleotides: TGTGCCACTGCTCTTGGGACAGGGTCTTACGAGCAGTACTTC. Translation gives CATALGTGSYEQYF. Full variable domain (remainder filled in from reference TRBV13 and TRBJ2-7): AAGVIQSPRHLIKEKRETATLKCYPIPRHDTVYWYQQGPGQDPQFLISFYEKMQSDKGSIPDRFSAQQFSDYHSELNMSSLELGDSALYFCATALGTGSYEQYFGPGTRLTVT.

This chain uses TRBV5-1 with TRBJ1-1; unclear D gene. Germline lookup yields CDR1 SGHRS and CDR2 YFSETQ. The CDR3 length is 13 residues. Trimming took 1 base from V and 6 from J, leaving 10 bases between them. Here the CDR3 reads CASSLWTGSEAFF. CDR3 coding DNA: TGCGCCAGCAGCTTGTGGACCGGCTCTGAAGCTTTCTTT. The variable domain in full, with the rest retrieved from reference TRBV5-1 and TRBJ1-1, is KAGVTQTPRYLIKTRGQQVTLSCSPISGHRSVSWYQQTPGQGLQFLFEYFSETQRNKGNFPGRFSGRQFSNSRSEMNVSTLELGDSALYLCASSLWTGSEAFFGQGTRLTVV.

The V and J genes are TRBV10-2 and TRBJ2-1; 11 bases are a match to TRBD2. Germline CDR1 is WSHSY and CDR2 is SAAADI. The trim removed 5 bases at V and 2 bases at J, leaving 2 bases unmatched. The CDR3 length is 15 residues. In DNA form, the CDR3 reads TGCGCCAGCAGTCAACTAGCGGGAGCCTACAATGAGCAGTTCTTC. This codes for CASSQLAGAYNEQFF.

The chain has TRBV11-2 and TRBJ2-7; 10 positions match TRBD2. The V gene's germline CDR1 is SGHAT and CDR2 FQNNGV. The CDR3 is 14 amino acids. J lost 6 bases, V lost 3 bases, and 5 bases had no gene match. The CDR3 coding sequence is TGTGCCAGCAGCTTTAGCGGGAGGCAAGGCGAGCAGTACTTC. The encoded protein is CASSFSGRQGEQYF.

The CDR3 region is CASSAGQTYEQYF. The CDR3, as DNA: TGTGCCAGTAGTGCGGGACAGACCTACGAGCAGTACTTC. The V call is TRBV19, the J call TRBJ2-7; perhaps TRBD1 as D (7 bases). The CDR3 length is 13 residues. Trimming stripped 5 bases from V and 2 bases from J, with 10 bases between. The germline gives CDR1 LNHDA, CDR2 SQIVND (reference sequence).

This chain links TRBV27 with TRBJ2-1, with D possibly matching TRBD1 (6 bases). The CDR3 is made up of 15 amino acids. Deletions cut 1 base from V and 7 bases from J, with 14 bases between. From germline, CDR1 is MNHEY and CDR2 SMNVEV (reference sequence). CDR3 sequence (DNA): TGTGCCAGCAGTTTATGGACAGCCGGGAATAATGAGCAGTTCTTC. It codes for CASSLWTAGNNEQFF.

This chain joins TRBV28 and TRBJ2-3; 7 nucleotides match TRBD1. Trimming took 3 bases from V and 2 from J; bases not matched to a gene: 2. CDR1 MDHEN and CDR2 SYDVKM come from the germline V gene. This CDR3 is 14 amino acids long. The CDR3 protein is CASSLDRLTDTQYF. Here the CDR3 DNA reads TGTGCCAGCAGTTTGGACAGGCTCACAGATACGCAGTATTTT.

J is TRBJ2-1 and V is TRBV28; 9 bases are a match to TRBD1. The germline V gene encodes CDR1 MDHEN and CDR2 SYDVKM. The CDR3 is 18 residues long. V gave up 2 bases and J gave up 5 bases; unmatched junction bases: 13. The CDR3 region is CASSLPTIRQGVDNEQFF. Written as DNA, the CDR3 is TGTGCCAGCAGTTTACCGACCATAAGACAGGGGGTGGACAATGAGCAGTTCTTC.

The chain joins TRBV5-8 to TRBJ2-2; D is uncertain. With 0 bases removed from V and 3 bases from J, the gap between germline ends came to 6 bases. The CDR3 totals 14 residues. Per the germline V gene, CDR1 is SGHTS and CDR2 is YDEGEE. CDR3 sequence: CASSLDGYTGELFF. For the CDR3, the DNA is TGTGCCAGCAGCTTGGACGGCTACACCGGGGAGCTGTTTTTT.

V is TRBV27 and J is TRBJ2-2; D might be TRBD2 (5 bases). V shed 4 bases and J shed 7 bases, with 16 bases lying between them. The CDR3 length is 15 residues. Germline CDR1 and CDR2: MNHEY and SMNVEV (reference sequence). CDR3 in amino acids: CASSSPDSWGGELFF. The DNA for the CDR3 is TGTGCCAGCAGTTCTCCGGACTCCTGGGGCGGGGAGCTGTTTTTT.

This chain joins TRBV13 and TRBJ2-1, with TRBD2 matching 9 bases. Germline values: CDR1 PRHDT, CDR2 FYEKMQ (reference sequence). V was clipped by 5 bases and J by 3 bases; unmatched bases: 20. This CDR3 is built from 20 residues. CDR3 sequence: CASSVTPQGRGGRDYNEQFF. The DNA for the CDR3 is TGTGCCAGCAGCGTAACCCCACAGGGACGAGGCGGGAGGGACTACAATGAGCAGTTCTTC.

This chain joins TRBV28 and TRBJ2-7, with D unresolved. V lost 3 bases and J lost 4, with 10 bases in between. The CDR3 spans 13 residues. Germline V gene data show CDR1 as MDHEN and CDR2 as SYDVKM. CDR3: CASSLIGGYEQYF. As DNA, the CDR3 is TGTGCCAGCAGTTTGATAGGTGGTTACGAGCAGTACTTC.

This sequence joins TRBV6-5 and TRBJ1-2; D is unresolved. The CDR3 is made up of 13 amino acids. Trimming cost V 5 bases and J 5 bases, with 12 bases left between them. The germline V gene encodes CDR1 MNHEY and CDR2 SVGAGI. In DNA, the CDR3 is TGTGCCAGCAGTCCTGGACTTACGTATGGCTACACCTTC. Its protein is CASSPGLTYGYTF.

The chain carries TRBV27 and TRBJ2-7; 13 bases agree with TRBD2. V lost 5 bases and J lost 5; bases outside the gene matches: 3. The germline gives CDR1 MNHEY, CDR2 SMNVEV (reference sequence). The CDR3 sequence is 14 residues long. CDR3 nucleotide sequence: TGTGCCAGCAGTGGACTAGCGGGAGACCACGAGCAGTACTTC. This translates into CASSGLAGDHEQYF.